Detailed here is one T cell receptor beta chain. The sample is drawn from a study of blood T cell repertoires in COVID-19. As for the study in general: Donors in the United States, Italy and Spain gave samples during acute or convalescent COVID-19. T cells, B-cell-depleted T cells, or PBMCs provided the cDNA or gDNA that served as material.

Original methodology: Nucleated cell counts were estimated from reference gene primer amplification. Using immunoSEQ multiplex PCR, the repertoire was profiled, and TCRdb retains in-frame clones only, with some absent. V and J calls and clone size are those listed in that table; D and trimming were worked out from the DNA. Of 200,000 to 300,000 clones in the sample, roughly 81% are singletons; the top ten hold roughly 4%. Germline V gene data show CDR1 as KGHSH and CDR2 as LQKENI. V was pared by 3 bases and J by 4 bases, with 13 bases between. The CDR3 totals 15 residues. This TCR was recovered from a man aged 45-65 years with acute or convalescent COVID-19. The genes are TRBV18 and TRBJ1-5; D is possibly TRBD1 (6 bases). The specimen sequenced was peripheral blood. In DNA, the CDR3 is TGTGCCAGCTCACCGCCGGGACAAACAAATCAGCCCCAGCATTTT. Its protein product is CASSPPGQTNQPQHF.